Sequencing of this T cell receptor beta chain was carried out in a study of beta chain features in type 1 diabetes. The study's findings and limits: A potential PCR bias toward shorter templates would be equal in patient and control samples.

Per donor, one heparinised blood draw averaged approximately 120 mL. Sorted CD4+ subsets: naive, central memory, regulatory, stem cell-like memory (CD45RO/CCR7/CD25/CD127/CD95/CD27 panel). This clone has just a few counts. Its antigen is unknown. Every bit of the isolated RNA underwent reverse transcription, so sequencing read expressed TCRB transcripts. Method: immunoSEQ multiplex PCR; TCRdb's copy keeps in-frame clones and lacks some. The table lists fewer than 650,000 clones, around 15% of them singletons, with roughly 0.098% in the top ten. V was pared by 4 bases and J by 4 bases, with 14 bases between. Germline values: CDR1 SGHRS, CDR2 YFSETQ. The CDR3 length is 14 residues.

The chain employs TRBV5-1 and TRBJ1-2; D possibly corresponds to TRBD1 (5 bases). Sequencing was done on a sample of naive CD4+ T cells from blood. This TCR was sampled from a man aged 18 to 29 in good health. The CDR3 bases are TGCGCCAGCAGCCTTGACAGCGCCTTCTATGGCTACACCTTC. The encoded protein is CASSLDSAFYGYTF.